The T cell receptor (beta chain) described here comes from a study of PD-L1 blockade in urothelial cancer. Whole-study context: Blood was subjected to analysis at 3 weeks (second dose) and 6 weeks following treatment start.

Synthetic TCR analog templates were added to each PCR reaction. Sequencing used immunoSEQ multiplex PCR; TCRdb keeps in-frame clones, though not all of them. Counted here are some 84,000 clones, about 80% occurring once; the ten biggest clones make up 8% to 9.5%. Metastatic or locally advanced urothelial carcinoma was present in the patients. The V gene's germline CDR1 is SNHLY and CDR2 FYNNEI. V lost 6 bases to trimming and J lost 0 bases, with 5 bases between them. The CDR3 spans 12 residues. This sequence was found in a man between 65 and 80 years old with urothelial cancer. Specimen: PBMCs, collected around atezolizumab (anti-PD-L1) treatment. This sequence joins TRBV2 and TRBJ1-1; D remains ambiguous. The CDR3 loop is CASSELNTEAFF. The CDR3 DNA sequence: TGTGCCAGCAGCGAGTTGAACACTGAAGCTTTCTTT.